Shown below are 2 T cell receptor beta chains from a single sample sequenced in a study of blood T cell repertoires in COVID-19. This table comes from immunoSEQ multiplex PCR, and its TCRdb copy is limited to in-frame clones, with some not included. The sample has around 330,000 clones; 85% are singletons. The sample comprised PBMCs or T cells enriched from blood (not recorded which). The receptors stem from a young woman who had been exposed to COVID-19.

V usage is TRBV7-3 and J usage is TRBJ1-2, with D possibly TRBD1 on 5 matching bases. V dropped 5 bases and J dropped 6 bases, with 10 bases sitting between them. CDR3 length: 12 amino acids. Germline loops: CDR1 SGHTA, CDR2 FQGTGA. This CDR3 is CASSSIRDGYTF. The CDR3 DNA follows: TGTGCCAGCAGCAGTATCAGGGATGGCTACACCTTC.

On this clone: The junction departs from the called germline gene at one end, perhaps through a read error. The chain is built from TRBV10-3 and TRBJ1-5, with TRBD1 matching 7 bases. The V gene's germline CDR1 is ENHRY and CDR2 SYGVKD. The CDR3 covers 13 residues. CDR3 DNA sequence: TGTGCCATCAATGAGGGGGCCAATCAGCCCCAGCATTTT. This encodes CAINEGANQPQHF.